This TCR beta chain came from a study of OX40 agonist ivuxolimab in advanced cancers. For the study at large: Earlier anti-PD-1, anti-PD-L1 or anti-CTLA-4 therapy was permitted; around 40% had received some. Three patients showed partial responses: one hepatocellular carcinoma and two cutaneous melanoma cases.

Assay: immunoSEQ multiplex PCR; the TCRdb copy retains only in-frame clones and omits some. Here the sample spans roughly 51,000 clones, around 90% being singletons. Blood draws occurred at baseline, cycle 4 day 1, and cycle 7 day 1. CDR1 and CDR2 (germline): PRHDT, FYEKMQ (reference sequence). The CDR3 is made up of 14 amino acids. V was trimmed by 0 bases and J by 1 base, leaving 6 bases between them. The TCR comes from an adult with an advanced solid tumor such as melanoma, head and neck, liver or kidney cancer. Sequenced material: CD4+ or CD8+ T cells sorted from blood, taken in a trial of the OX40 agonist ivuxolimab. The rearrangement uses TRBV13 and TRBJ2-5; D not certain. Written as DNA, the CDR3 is TGTGCCAGCAGCTTAGGAGACTCCCAAGAGACCCAGTACTTC. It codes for CASSLGDSQETQYF.